The 29 T cell receptor beta chains below come from one sample, sequenced in a study of blood T cell repertoires in COVID-19. Data came from immunoSEQ multiplex PCR; TCRdb stores just in-frame clones and leaves some out. The sample contains 250,000 to 300,000 clones, around 86% of which appear only once. The sample was PBMCs or T cells enriched from blood (not recorded which). These receptors were taken from a woman aged 35 to 49 who had recovered from COVID-19.

V and J are TRBV9 and TRBJ2-2, with 7 bases aligning to TRBD2. Germline V gene data show CDR1 as SGDLS and CDR2 as YYNGEE. The CDR3 runs 20 residues. V trimming: 1 base; J trimming: 1 base; junction bases outside the gene matches: 16. CDR3 loop: CASSVRGGSSGLVNTGELFF. DNA for the CDR3: TGTGCCAGCAGCGTAAGGGGTGGTAGTAGCGGGCTAGTGAACACCGGGGAGCTGTTTTTT.

A single count supports this clone. A read error may account for a junction end that differs from germline. J is TRBJ1-2 and V is TRBV30; 9 nucleotides align to TRBD1. Germline V CDR1 and CDR2: GTSNPN, SVGIG (reference sequence). The length of the CDR3 is 15 residues. In nucleotides, the CDR3 is TGTGCCGTCGAGGACAGGGGTTCATCTAAATATGGCTACACCTTC. It encodes CAVEDRGSSKYGYTF.

The rearrangement joins TRBV9 to TRBJ2-3, with 9 bases lining up with TRBD1. V lost 6 bases to trimming and J lost 3 bases; unmatched junction nucleotides: 8. Germline V gene sequence: CDR1 SGDLS, CDR2 YYNGEE. This CDR3 comprises 15 residues. The chain's CDR3 is CASTNTGGRTDTQYF. The CDR3 DNA follows: TGTGCCAGCACCAATACAGGGGGCCGGACAGATACGCAGTATTTT.

This clone was observed once. The rearrangement uses TRBV4-1 and TRBJ1-2; D possibly corresponds to TRBD1 (6 bases). This CDR3 is 15 amino acids long. The V gene's germline CDR1 is MGHRA and CDR2 YSYEKL. V lost 3 bases and J 3 bases, leaving 14 bases between the germline ends. CDR3 bases: TGCGCCAGCAGCCACCCCGGGAGGGGGGACTATGGCTACACCTTC. Amino acid sequence: CASSHPGRGDYGYTF.

This chain uses TRBV27 with TRBJ2-7; possibly TRBD1 for D (7 bases). V dropped 6 bases and J dropped 3 bases, with 18 bases sitting between them. Germline loops: CDR1 MNHEY, CDR2 SMNVEV (reference sequence). The CDR3 extends over 15 amino acids. The CDR3 spells CASRRTAGQHYEQYF. For the CDR3, the DNA is TGTGCCAGCAGGCGTACCGCGGGACAGCACTACGAGCAGTACTTC.

This chain links TRBV27 with TRBJ2-2, with 9 bases matching TRBD1. The germline CDR1 and CDR2 sequences are MNHEY and SMNVEV (reference sequence). V lost 1 base and J lost 5; bases outside the gene matches: 5. The CDR3 length is 16 residues. The CDR3 nucleotides read TGTGCCAGCAGTTTATTCGTGGGACAGGGAACCGGGGAGCTGTTTTTT. Its protein is CASSLFVGQGTGELFF.

This sequence joins TRBV5-4 and TRBJ1-3; no reliable D call. This CDR3 region has 16 residues. Germline V gene sequence: CDR1 SGHNT, CDR2 YYREEE (reference sequence). V was trimmed by 0 bases and J by 1 base, leaving 11 bases between them. The DNA for the CDR3 is TGTGCCAGCAGCTTGGCGGCAGGCAGTTCTGGAAACACCATATATTTT. Residues: CASSLAAGSSGNTIYF.

The gene calls are TRBV18 and TRBJ2-1; TRBD2 is a possible D gene (5 bases). V lost 3 bases and J lost 4, with 10 bases in between. Germline assignment: CDR1 KGHSH and CDR2 LQKENI. The CDR3 loop spans 14 amino acids. The CDR3 DNA reads as TGTGCCAGCTCACCTATGGACTTATACAATGAGCAGTTCTTC. Translation gives CASSPMDLYNEQFF. The whole variable domain, filled in from reference TRBV18 and TRBJ2-1, reads NAGVMQNPRHLVRRRGQEARLRCSPMKGHSHVYWYRQLPEEGLKFMVYLQKENIIDESGMPKERFSAEFPKEGPSILRIQQVVRGDSAAYFCASSPMDLYNEQFFGPGTRLTVL.

This clone was seen only once. The gene calls are TRBV9 and TRBJ1-2; no definite D call. This CDR3 is 13 amino acids long. V was pared by 4 bases and J by 7 bases, with 14 bases between. Germline loops: CDR1 SGDLS, CDR2 YYNGEE. The DNA for the CDR3 is TGTGCCAGCAGCCCCCTAACCTATGCTGGCTACACCTTC. This encodes CASSPLTYAGYTF. Looking up the rest from reference TRBV9 and TRBJ1-2 gives the full variable domain: DSGVTQTPKHLITATGQRVTLRCSPRSGDLSVYWYQQSLDQGLQFLIQYYNGEERAKGNILERFSAQQFPDLHSELNLSSLELGDSALYFCASSPLTYAGYTFGSGTRLTVV.

This chain links TRBV11-2 with TRBJ2-5; the match to TRBD1 covers 7 bases. J gave up 3 bases and V 3 bases, and 4 bases lay outside the gene matches. The CDR3 consists of 14 residues. Germline V lookup: CDR1 SGHAT, CDR2 FQNNGV. The CDR3 loop is CASSFRDSEETQYF. In DNA, the CDR3 is TGTGCCAGCAGCTTCCGGGACAGCGAAGAGACCCAGTACTTC.

This sequence joins TRBV19 and TRBJ1-2, with TRBD1 matching 8 bases. Trimming cost V 4 bases and J 7 bases; bases outside gene matches: 11. The germline CDR1 and CDR2 sequences are LNHDA and SQIVND (reference sequence). This CDR3 comprises 15 residues. CDR3 coding DNA: TGTGCCAGTAGTACCCCCCGACAGGGGTTCCCTGGCTACACCTTC. It is translated as CASSTPRQGFPGYTF. The variable domain in full, with the rest retrieved from reference TRBV19 and TRBJ1-2, is DGGITQSPKYLFRKEGQNVTLSCEQNLNHDAMYWYRQDPGQGLRLIYYSQIVNDFQKGDIAEGYSVSREKKESFPLTVTSAQKNPTAFYLCASSTPRQGFPGYTFGSGTRLTVV.

For the CDR3, the DNA is TGTGCCAGCAGCCAGGACAGTTCTACGAACACTGAAGCTTTCTTT. Its translation: CASSQDSSTNTEAFF. The J gene is TRBJ1-1, the V gene TRBV11-2, with D maybe TRBD1 (6 bases). Germline V CDR1 and CDR2: SGHAT, FQNNGV. Trimming pared 5 bases from V and 1 base from J, leaving 14 bases between. The CDR3 length is 15 residues.

The count of this clone is one. This rearrangement joins TRBV7-9 to TRBJ2-2, with a tentative D call TRBD2 (6 bases). The CDR3 totals 14 residues. Germline loops: CDR1 SEHNR, CDR2 FQNEAQ (reference sequence). V was cut by 5 bases and J by 3 bases, with 10 bases left in between. As DNA, the CDR3 is TGTGCCAGCAGCGGGACTTCATACACCGGGGAGCTGTTTTTT. Protein product: CASSGTSYTGELFF.

The V call is TRBV19, the J call TRBJ2-6, with no clear D. The CDR3 has 15 residues. V gave up 1 base and J gave up 5 bases, with 9 bases separating them. The germline CDR1 and CDR2 sequences are LNHDA and SQIVND (reference sequence). This chain's CDR3 is CASSIGRRRANVLTF. The CDR3 DNA follows: TGTGCCAGTAGTATAGGGCGGCGGAGGGCCAACGTCCTGACTTTC.

This chain joins TRBV18 and TRBJ1-5, with D maybe TRBD1 (6 bases). CDR3 length: 13 residues. The germline V and J ends were trimmed by 3 bases and 9 bases, with 12 bases remaining between them. The germline V gene has CDR1 KGHSH and CDR2 LQKENI. The CDR3 sequence: CASSPSTGLPQHF. CDR3 DNA sequence: TGTGCCAGCTCACCTTCGACAGGTTTGCCCCAGCATTTT.

V gene TRBV6-4 combines with J gene TRBJ1-2; D may be TRBD1 (6 bases). The CDR3 has 15 residues. Per the germline V gene, CDR1 is MRHNA and CDR2 is SNTAGT. Trimming took off 5 bases at V and 0 bases at J, with 13 bases between the two ends. The CDR3 sequence is CASSPNGQSNYGYTF. CDR3 DNA sequence: TGTGCCAGCAGTCCAAATGGACAGTCTAACTATGGCTACACCTTC.

This rearrangement joins TRBV5-5 to TRBJ2-1, with D possibly TRBD1 on 5 matching bases. Trimming removed 1 base at V and 8 bases at J, with 10 bases between. This CDR3 comprises 13 residues. CDR1 and CDR2 (germline): SGHKS, YYEKEE (reference sequence). The CDR3 coding sequence is TGTGCCAGCAGCTTGATTGGGGCCGATGAGCAGTTCTTC. This encodes CASSLIGADEQFF.

For this clone: The junction and the germline gene differ at one end; a read error may be behind it. CDR3 region: CASNLGGGGGYGYTF. The DNA of the CDR3 is TGTGCCAGCAACTTAGGTGGGGGAGGAGGCTATGGCTACACCTTC. The chain is built from TRBV7-2 and TRBJ1-2, with D possibly matching TRBD1 (5 bases). The CDR3 consists of 15 residues. Germline-derived CDR1 and CDR2 are SGHTA and FQGNSA.

This rearrangement joins TRBV13 to TRBJ1-2, with 9 bases that match TRBD1. Germline lookup yields CDR1 PRHDT and CDR2 FYEKMQ (reference sequence). The CDR3 is 15 residues long. V lost 4 bases, J lost 1 base, and 4 bases stayed unmatched. Here the CDR3 reads CASSSKGQGNYGYTF. The CDR3 nucleotides are TGTGCCAGCAGCTCAAAGGGACAGGGTAACTATGGCTACACCTTC. Variable domain in full (rest from reference TRBV13 and TRBJ1-2): AAGVIQSPRHLIKEKRETATLKCYPIPRHDTVYWYQQGPGQDPQFLISFYEKMQSDKGSIPDRFSAQQFSDYHSELNMSSLELGDSALYFCASSSKGQGNYGYTFGSGTRLTVV.

The CDR3 DNA is TGTGCCAGCTCCCCGAGCGGGGGTAGCAATCAGCCCCAGCATTTT. It specifies CASSPSGGSNQPQHF. The rearrangement links TRBV18 to TRBJ1-5, with D perhaps TRBD1 (5 bases). CDR3 length: 15 residues. Trimming removed 6 bases from V and 0 bases from J, with 12 bases in between. CDR1 and CDR2 (germline): KGHSH, LQKENI.

The chain recombines TRBV11-2 with TRBJ1-1; 8 bases are a match to TRBD1. CDR1 is SGHAT and CDR2 is FQNNGV in the germline V gene. V shed 6 bases and J 11 bases; nucleotides not matched to a gene: 5. CDR3 size: 11 residues. CDR3 in DNA: TGTGCCAGCAGTCTGACAGGGGCCGCTTTCTTT. Translating it yields CASSLTGAAFF.

For this clone: One end of the junction fails to match germline, which may point to a read error. The chain is built from TRBV7-2 and TRBJ1-5; 8 bases agree with TRBD1. CDR3 length: 14 amino acids. Germline V CDR1 and CDR2: SGHTA, FQGNSA. CDR3 sequence (DNA): TGTGCCAGCAGCTTCCCAGGGGGCAAACAGCCCCAGCATTTT. Translated: CASSFPGGKQPQHF.

This clone has a handful of counts. The chain joins TRBV6-5 to TRBJ1-1, with 9 positions matching TRBD1. V shed 0 bases and J 6 bases; nucleotides not matched to a gene: 5. The CDR3 runs 15 residues. Germline loops: CDR1 MNHEY, CDR2 SVGAGI. Here the CDR3 DNA reads TGTGCCAGCAGTTACTCCCCGGGACAGGGATCTGAAGCTTTCTTT. It translates to CASSYSPGQGSEAFF.

J is TRBJ2-7 and V is TRBV25-1; D ambiguous. The germline V gene has CDR1 MGHDK and CDR2 SYGVNS. V dropped 1 base and J dropped 4 bases, with 17 bases sitting between them. The CDR3 extends over 16 amino acids. CDR3 region: CASSELGQAPAYEQYF. DNA for the CDR3: TGTGCCAGCAGTGAATTAGGTCAGGCCCCTGCTTACGAGCAGTACTTC.

The chain recombines TRBV15 with TRBJ1-4, with 8 nucleotides matching TRBD1. V dropped 1 base and J dropped 4; count of bases not matched to a gene: 5. The CDR3 is 16 amino acids. Germline V gives CDR1 LNHNV, CDR2 YYDKDF (reference sequence). CDR3 residues: CATSRATGAVNEKLFF. The CDR3 nucleotides are TGTGCCACCAGCAGAGCGACAGGGGCTGTTAATGAAAAACTGTTTTTT.

The chain has TRBV5-1 and TRBJ1-1; a possible D gene is TRBD1 (5 bases). Germline V gene sequence: CDR1 SGHRS, CDR2 YFSETQ. CDR3 size: 14 residues. Trimming removed 0 bases at V and 8 bases at J, with 14 bases between. The DNA of the CDR3 is TGCGCCAGCAGCTTGGGGGAGGATAGGGGAGAAGCTTTCTTT. This encodes CASSLGEDRGEAFF.

This clone has only a few counts. One end of the junction fails to match germline, which may point to a read error. The J gene is TRBJ1-1, the V gene TRBV7-3, with 7 nucleotides matching TRBD1. The CDR3 consists of 14 residues. Germline CDR1 SGHTA, CDR2 FQGTGA. In DNA, the CDR3 is TGTGCCAGCAGCGTAACAGGACAGGACACTGAAGCTTTCTTT. Amino acid sequence: CASSVTGQDTEAFF.

The chain has TRBV27 and TRBJ2-5, with D tentatively TRBD1 (7 bases). The CDR3 consists of 14 residues. Trimming removed 5 bases from V and 9 bases from J, with 19 bases in between. Germline values: CDR1 MNHEY, CDR2 SMNVEV (reference sequence). The CDR3 bases are TGTGCCAGCAGTCCCCGACAGGGAAGGAGGGCCCAGTACTTC. Protein product: CASSPRQGRRAQYF.

The chain joins TRBV4-1 to TRBJ1-4; TRBD1 matches at 9 bases. Germline CDR1 MGHRA, CDR2 YSYEKL. With V trimmed by 0 bases and J by 4 bases, 9 bases remained unmatched. This CDR3 comprises 18 residues. In nucleotides, the CDR3 is TGCGCCAGCAGCCAAGAAGGCTATAGGGGACAGGGTAATGAAAAACTGTTTTTT. Encoded protein: CASSQEGYRGQGNEKLFF.